This TCR beta chain comes out of a study of cytomegalovirus exposure and HLA in healthy donors. The study, taken as a whole, reports: Cytomegalovirus association was listed for 170 or so TCR beta chains. Clonal expansion was found to be greater in HLA-associated TCR beta chains than in equally common others in a later analysis.

The primer mix had 60 Vbeta and 13 Jbeta primers. In the source study's methods: Later, roughly 77 million unique TCR beta chains were counted in an analysis, and approximately 9.9 million of them were shared. Repertoires were generated with immunoSEQ multiplex PCR, while TCRdb's copy carries only in-frame clones and drops some. For V, J and clone size, that table is used; D and trimming come from the DNA. The sample holds about 140,000 clones, around 80% seen once. In the case of this clone: Its antigen is currently unknown.

The CDR3 runs to 16 residues. Germline CDR1 MDHEN, CDR2 SYDVKM. With 5 bases removed from V and 0 bases from J, the gap between germline ends came to 17 bases. The sample was PBMCs. This TCR was sampled from a young man in good health and CMV-seropositive. The chain links TRBV28 to TRBJ2-7; weak D call: TRBD2 (5 bases). CDR3 DNA: TGTGCCAGCAGTCCTCAGCGTAGCGCTAGCTCCTACGAGCAGTACTTC. Translation gives CASSPQRSASSYEQYF.